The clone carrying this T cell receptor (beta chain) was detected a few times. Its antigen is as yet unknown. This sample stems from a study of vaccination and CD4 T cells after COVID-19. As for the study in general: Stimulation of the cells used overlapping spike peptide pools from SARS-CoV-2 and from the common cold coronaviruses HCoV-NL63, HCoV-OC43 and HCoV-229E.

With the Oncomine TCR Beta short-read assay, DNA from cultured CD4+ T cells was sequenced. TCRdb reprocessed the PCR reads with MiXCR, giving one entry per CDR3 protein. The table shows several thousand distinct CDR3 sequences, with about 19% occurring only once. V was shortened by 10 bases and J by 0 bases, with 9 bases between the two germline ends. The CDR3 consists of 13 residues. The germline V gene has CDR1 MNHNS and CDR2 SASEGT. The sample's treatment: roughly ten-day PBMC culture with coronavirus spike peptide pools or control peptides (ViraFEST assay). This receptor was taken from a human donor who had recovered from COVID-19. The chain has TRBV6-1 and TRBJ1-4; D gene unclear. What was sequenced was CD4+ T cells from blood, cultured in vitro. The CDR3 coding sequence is TGTGCCACTCGGGGTGCAACTAATGAAAAACTGTTTTTT. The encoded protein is CATRGATNEKLFF.